The 15 T cell receptor beta chains given below trace back to one sample, sequenced in a study of shared clonotypes between healthy human individuals. Method: immunoSEQ multiplex PCR; TCRdb's copy keeps in-frame clones and lacks some. Of about 480,000 clones listed, nearly 80% are singletons. The specimen sequenced was PBMCs. The receptors were sampled from a woman aged 40 to 55 in good health. Some clones in this sample may be carry-over from other donors' samples.

This CDR3 reads CASSALGDLNIQYF. The CDR3 DNA reads as TGTGCCAGCAGCGCGTTAGGGGACTTGAACATTCAGTACTTC. The J gene is TRBJ2-4, the V gene TRBV5-4; possible D gene TRBD2, 6 bases. The length of the CDR3 is 14 residues. CDR1 and CDR2 (germline): SGHNT, YYREEE (reference sequence). V shed 4 bases and J shed 7 bases, with 15 bases lying between them.

The rearrangement links TRBV27 to TRBJ2-7, with D unclear. This CDR3 has 15 residues. V was pared by 5 bases and J by 2 bases, with 16 bases between. Germline V gene data show CDR1 as MNHEY and CDR2 as SMNVEV (reference sequence). In DNA form, the CDR3 reads TGTGCCAGCAGTACCGCTCCTATCAAAGCCTACGAGCAGTACTTC. Translation gives CASSTAPIKAYEQYF.

The CDR3 reads CASSFQVNEQFF. The CDR3 DNA sequence: TGCGCCAGCAGCTTCCAGGTCAATGAGCAGTTCTTC. The J gene is TRBJ2-1, the V gene TRBV5-1; D is unresolved. Germline CDR1 SGHRS, CDR2 YFSETQ. CDR3 size: 12 residues. V lost 2 bases and J lost 6, with 6 bases in between.

For this clone: A read error may be the cause here, since a much bigger clone is one base away. The chain links TRBV28 to TRBJ2-2, with 11 bases lining up with TRBD2. Germline loops: CDR1 MDHEN, CDR2 SYDVKM. V dropped 5 bases and J dropped 5; count of bases not matched to a gene: 4. This CDR3 is 15 amino acids long. CDR3 sequence (DNA): TGTGCCAGCAGTGTAACTAGCGGGAGTACCGGGGAGCTGTTTTTT. It specifies CASSVTSGSTGELFF.

This chain joins TRBV27 and TRBJ2-3; D unclear. This CDR3 has 17 amino acids. The germline V and J ends were trimmed by 4 bases and 4 bases, with 21 bases remaining between them. CDR1 and CDR2 (germline): MNHEY, SMNVEV (reference sequence). This chain's CDR3 is CASSSSRPRTRADTQYF. The CDR3 nucleotides are TGTGCCAGCAGTTCCAGTAGACCCAGAACGAGAGCAGATACGCAGTATTTT.

There are a few counts of this clone. The J gene is TRBJ2-7, the V gene TRBV4-3; D ambiguous. Germline V CDR1 and CDR2: LGHNA, YSLEER. This CDR3 has 14 amino acids. V was trimmed by 0 bases and J by 7 bases, leaving 13 bases between them. The CDR3 nucleotides read TGCGCCAGCAGCCAAGACGGCGACCTGAGGGAGCAGTACTTC. It is translated as CASSQDGDLREQYF.

This clone appeared many times. This chain connects TRBV29-1 to TRBJ2-3; weak D call: TRBD2 (6 bases). Between the trimmed V and J ends, which lost 5 bases and 5 bases, there was a span of 17 bases. Germline-derived CDR1 and CDR2 are SQVTM and ANQGSEA. CDR3 length equals 14 residues. The CDR3 reads CSVFGGPEVDTQYF. DNA of the CDR3: TGCAGCGTTTTCGGGGGTCCTGAGGTAGATACGCAGTATTTT.

V gene TRBV27 combines with J gene TRBJ2-1, with D possibly TRBD2 on 5 matching bases. The CDR3 has 16 amino acids. V lost 2 bases, J lost 8 bases, and 19 bases lay in between. The germline gives CDR1 MNHEY, CDR2 SMNVEV (reference sequence). The CDR3 here is CASSLKGGARGYEQFF. The CDR3 coding sequence is TGTGCCAGCAGTTTAAAGGGCGGCGCCCGAGGGTATGAGCAGTTCTTC.

The chain has TRBV7-7 and TRBJ2-7; 7 positions match TRBD1. V was clipped by 5 bases and J by 0 bases; unmatched bases: 1. Germline CDR1 SSHAT, CDR2 FNYEAQ (reference sequence). This CDR3 has 13 amino acids. CDR3 region: CASSRDSSYEQYF. CDR3 sequence (DNA): TGTGCCAGCAGCCGGGACAGCTCCTACGAGCAGTACTTC.

For this clone: Other nucleotide sequences in the sample specify the same CDR3. The CDR3 DNA follows: TGTGCCAGCAGTTTATCGGGAGAGACCCAGTACTTC. It specifies CASSLSGETQYF. The V and J genes are TRBV27 and TRBJ2-5; no clear D. The CDR3 is 12 residues long. The V and J ends lost 0 bases and 4 bases respectively, with 3 bases between them. Germline-derived CDR1 and CDR2 are MNHEY and SMNVEV (reference sequence).

This clone was seen ten or more times. The chain has TRBV19 and TRBJ2-7; no clear D gene. Trimming stripped 5 bases from V and 0 bases from J, with 14 bases between. Germline V gene lookup returns CDR1 LNHDA and CDR2 SQIVND (reference sequence). The CDR3 is 15 amino acids. CDR3 loop: CASSSLMRSSYEQYF. The CDR3 DNA reads as TGTGCCAGTAGTTCCTTGATGCGGAGCTCCTACGAGCAGTACTTC.

The V gene is TRBV6-5, the J gene TRBJ2-3, with TRBD1 matching 8 bases. CDR1 and CDR2 from the germline V gene are MNHEY and SVGAGI. The CDR3 consists of 15 residues. Germline trimming cut 2 bases from V and 3 bases from J; bases unmatched to any gene: 4. CDR3: CASSYHTGGTDTQYF. The CDR3 region has the DNA TGTGCCAGCAGTTACCATACAGGGGGGACAGATACGCAGTATTTT.

The chain couples TRBV10-1 to TRBJ2-6; no clear D. This CDR3 has 18 amino acids. Germline values: CDR1 WNHNN, CDR2 SYGVQD (reference sequence). V shed 5 bases and J shed 5 bases, with 22 bases lying between them. The chain's CDR3 is CASSRARIAQSRANVLTF. The CDR3 DNA sequence: TGCGCCAGCAGTCGGGCTCGGATCGCACAAAGTCGGGCCAACGTCCTGACTTTC.

V usage is TRBV5-1 and J usage is TRBJ1-4; 10 bases match TRBD1. The CDR3 is 15 residues long. The V gene's germline CDR1 is SGHRS and CDR2 YFSETQ. The junction had 7 bases not matched to a gene; V was cut back by 3 bases and J by 8 bases. The CDR3 sequence: CASSSMTGGGEKLFF. CDR3 DNA sequence: TGCGCCAGCAGCTCCATGACAGGGGGCGGGGAAAAACTGTTTTTT.

The V call is TRBV7-2, the J call TRBJ2-3, with 7 bases that match TRBD2. This CDR3 contains 16 residues. Germline loops: CDR1 SGHTA, CDR2 FQGNSA. J lost 2 bases, V lost 2 bases, and 7 bases had no gene match. CDR3 loop: CASSLRPAGITDTQYF. The CDR3 nucleotides read TGTGCCAGCAGCTTAAGGCCAGCGGGAATCACAGATACGCAGTATTTT.